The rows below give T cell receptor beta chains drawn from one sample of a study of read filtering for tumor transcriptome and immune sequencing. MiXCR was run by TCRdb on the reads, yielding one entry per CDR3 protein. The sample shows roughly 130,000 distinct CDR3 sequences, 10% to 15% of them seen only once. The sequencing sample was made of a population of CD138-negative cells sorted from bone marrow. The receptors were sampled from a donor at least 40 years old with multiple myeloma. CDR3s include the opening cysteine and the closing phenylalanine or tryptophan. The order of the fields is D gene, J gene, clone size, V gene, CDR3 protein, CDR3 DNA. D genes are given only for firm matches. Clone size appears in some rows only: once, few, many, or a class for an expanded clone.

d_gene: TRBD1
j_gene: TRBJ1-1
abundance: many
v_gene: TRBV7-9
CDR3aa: CASSFWDRRRVVNTEAFF
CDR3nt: TGTGCCAGCAGCTTTTGGGACAGGAGGCGGGTGGTGAACACTGAAGCTTTCTTT

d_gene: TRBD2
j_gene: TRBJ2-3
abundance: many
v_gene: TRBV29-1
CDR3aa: CSGAGGPDTQYF
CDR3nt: TGCAGCGGAGCGGGAGGGCCGGATACGCAGTATTTT

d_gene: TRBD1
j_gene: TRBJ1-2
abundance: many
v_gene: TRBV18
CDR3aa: CASSHGQGEGYGYTF
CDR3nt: TGTGCCAGCTCACACGGACAGGGAGAGGGCTATGGCTACACCTTC

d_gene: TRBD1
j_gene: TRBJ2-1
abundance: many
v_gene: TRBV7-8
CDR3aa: CASSLVVGTGTYNEQFF
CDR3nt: TGTGCCAGCAGCTTAGTGGTAGGGACAGGCACCTACAATGAGCAGTTCTTC

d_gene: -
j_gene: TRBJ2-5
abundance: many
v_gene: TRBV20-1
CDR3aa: CSARDLGGAEETQYF
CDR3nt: TGCAGTGCTAGAGATCTTGGAGGCGCGGAAGAGACCCAGTACTTC

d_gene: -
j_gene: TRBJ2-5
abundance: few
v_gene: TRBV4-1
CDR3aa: CASSQWPPSFQETQYF
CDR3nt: TGCGCCAGCAGCCAATGGCCACCAAGCTTCCAAGAGACCCAGTACTTC

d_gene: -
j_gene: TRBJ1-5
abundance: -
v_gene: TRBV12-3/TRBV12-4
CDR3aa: CASSSTGDQPQHF
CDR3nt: TGTGCCAGCAGTTCGACAGGCGATCAGCCCCAGCATTTT

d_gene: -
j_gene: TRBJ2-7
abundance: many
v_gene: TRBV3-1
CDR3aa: CASSRTGSEQYF
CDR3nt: TGTGCCAGCAGCCGAACAGGGAGCGAGCAGTACTTC

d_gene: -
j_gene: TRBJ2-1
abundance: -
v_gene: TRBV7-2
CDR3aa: CASSLARKGGEQFF
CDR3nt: TGTGCCAGCAGCTTAGCAAGGAAGGGGGGTGAGCAGTTCTTC

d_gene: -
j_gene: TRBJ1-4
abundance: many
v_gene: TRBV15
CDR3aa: CATSRGQGITNEKLFF
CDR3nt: TGTGCCACCAGCAGAGGGCAGGGCATTACTAATGAAAAACTGTTTTTT

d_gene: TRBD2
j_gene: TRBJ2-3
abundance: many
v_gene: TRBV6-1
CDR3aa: CASKWEGSADTQYF
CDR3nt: TGTGCCAGCAAGTGGGAGGGGTCCGCAGATACGCAGTATTTT

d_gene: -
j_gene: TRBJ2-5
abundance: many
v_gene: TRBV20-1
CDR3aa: CSARDPGLETQYF
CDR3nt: TGCAGTGCTAGAGATCCGGGACTAGAGACCCAGTACTTC

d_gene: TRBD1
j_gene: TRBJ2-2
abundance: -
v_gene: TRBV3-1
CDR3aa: CASSPMDRTGELFF
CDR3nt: TGTGCCAGCAGCCCCATGGACAGGACCGGGGAGCTGTTTTTT

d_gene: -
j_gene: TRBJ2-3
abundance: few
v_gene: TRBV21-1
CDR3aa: CASSHPRGLGDGDTQYF
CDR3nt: TGTGCCAGCAGCCACCCCCGTGGACTAGGTGATGGAGATACGCAGTATTTT

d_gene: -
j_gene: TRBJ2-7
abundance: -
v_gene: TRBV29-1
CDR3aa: CSVVSTGLTYEQYF
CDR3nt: TGCAGCGTTGTATCAACCGGTCTCACCTACGAGCAGTACTTC

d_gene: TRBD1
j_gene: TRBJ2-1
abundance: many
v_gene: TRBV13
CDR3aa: CASSLTGGDEQFF
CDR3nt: TGTGCCAGCAGCTTAACAGGGGGAGATGAGCAGTTCTTC

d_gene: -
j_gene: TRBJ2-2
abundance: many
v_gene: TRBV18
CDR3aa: CASSPVSNTGELFF
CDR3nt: TGTGCCAGCTCACCAGTGTCGAACACCGGGGAGCTGTTTTTT

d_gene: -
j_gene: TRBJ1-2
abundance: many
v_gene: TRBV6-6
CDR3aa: CASSSNVGYYGYTF
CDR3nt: TGTGCCAGCAGTTCCAATGTGGGGTACTATGGCTACACCTTC

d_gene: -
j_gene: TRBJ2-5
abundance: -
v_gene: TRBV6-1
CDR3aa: CASKLGGTETQYF
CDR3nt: TGTGCCAGCAAACTTGGCGGGACGGAGACCCAGTACTTC

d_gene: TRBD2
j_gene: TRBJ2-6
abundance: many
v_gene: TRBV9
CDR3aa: CASSERLAGGVSGANVLTF
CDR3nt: TGTGCCAGCAGCGAGAGACTAGCGGGAGGAGTCTCTGGGGCCAACGTCCTGACTTTC

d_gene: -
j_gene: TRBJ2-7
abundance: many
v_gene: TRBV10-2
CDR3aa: CASSETREEQYF
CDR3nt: TGCGCCAGCAGTGAGACCCGGGAGGAGCAGTACTTC

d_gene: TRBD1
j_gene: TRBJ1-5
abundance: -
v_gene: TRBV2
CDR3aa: CASRMDRDSNQPQHF
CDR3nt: TGTGCCAGCAGGATGGACAGGGACAGCAATCAGCCCCAGCATTTT

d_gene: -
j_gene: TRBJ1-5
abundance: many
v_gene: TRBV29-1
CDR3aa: CSVRDGNQPQHF
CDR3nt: TGCAGCGTTCGGGACGGGAATCAGCCCCAGCATTTT

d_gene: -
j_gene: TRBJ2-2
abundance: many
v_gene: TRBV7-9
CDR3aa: CASSLGRDTANTGELFF
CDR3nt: TGTGCCAGCAGCTTGGGGCGGGACACGGCGAACACCGGGGAGCTGTTTTTT

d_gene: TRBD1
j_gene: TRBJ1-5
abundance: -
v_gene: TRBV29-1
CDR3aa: CSVGGREGQGKDQPQHF
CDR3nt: TGCAGCGTTGGGGGGAGGGAAGGACAGGGGAAGGATCAGCCCCAGCATTTT

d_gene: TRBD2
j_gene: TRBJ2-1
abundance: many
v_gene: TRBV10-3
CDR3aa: CAISESAGGRNEQFF
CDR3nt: TGTGCCATCAGTGAGTCAGCGGGGGGGCGAAATGAGCAGTTCTTC

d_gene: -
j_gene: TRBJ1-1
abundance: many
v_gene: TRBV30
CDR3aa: CAWSRGYDTEAFF
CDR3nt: TGTGCCTGGAGTAGGGGGTACGACACTGAAGCTTTCTTT

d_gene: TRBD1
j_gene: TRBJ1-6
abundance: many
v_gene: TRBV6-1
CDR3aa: CASSKTAGTGNSPLHF
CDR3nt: TGTGCCAGCTCTAAAACAGCGGGGACAGGGAATTCACCCCTCCACTTT

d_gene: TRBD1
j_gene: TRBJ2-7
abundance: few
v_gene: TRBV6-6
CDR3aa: CASFDRVPYEQYF
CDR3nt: TGTGCCAGCTTTGACAGGGTGCCCTACGAGCAGTACTTC

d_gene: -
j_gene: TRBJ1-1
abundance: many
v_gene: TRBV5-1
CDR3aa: CASSPAGDTEAFF
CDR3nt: TGCGCCAGTTCTCCAGCGGGGGACACTGAAGCTTTCTTT

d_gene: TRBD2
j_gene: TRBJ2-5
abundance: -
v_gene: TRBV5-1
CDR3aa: CASSSTSGGAETQYF
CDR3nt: TGCGCCAGCAGCTCCACTAGCGGGGGGGCGGAGACCCAGTACTTC

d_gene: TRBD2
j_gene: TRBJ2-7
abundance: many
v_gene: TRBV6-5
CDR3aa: CASSPGGMTYEQYF
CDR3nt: TGTGCCAGCAGCCCCGGGGGGATGACATACGAGCAGTACTTC

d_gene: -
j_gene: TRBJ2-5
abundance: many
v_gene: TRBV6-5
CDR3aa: CASSPPRGWETQYF
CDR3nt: TGTGCCAGCAGCCCCCCCCGGGGTTGGGAGACCCAGTACTTC

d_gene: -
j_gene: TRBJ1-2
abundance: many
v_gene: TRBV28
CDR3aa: CASSSQGPNYGYTF
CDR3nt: TGTGCCAGCAGTTCTCAGGGGCCTAACTATGGCTACACCTTC

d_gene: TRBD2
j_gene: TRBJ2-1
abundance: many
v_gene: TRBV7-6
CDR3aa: CASSFSLSGSSYNEQFF
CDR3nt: TGTGCCAGCAGCTTCAGCCTGAGCGGGAGCTCCTACAATGAGCAGTTCTTC

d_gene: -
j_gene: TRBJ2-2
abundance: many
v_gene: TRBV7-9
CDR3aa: CASSWDGGNTGELFF
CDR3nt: TGTGCCAGCAGCTGGGACGGGGGAAACACCGGGGAGCTGTTTTTT

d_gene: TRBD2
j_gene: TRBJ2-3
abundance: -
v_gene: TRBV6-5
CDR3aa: CASSIAGGLGKTDTQYF
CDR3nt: TGTGCCAGCAGTATAGCGGGGGGGCTCGGTAAAACAGATACGCAGTATTTT

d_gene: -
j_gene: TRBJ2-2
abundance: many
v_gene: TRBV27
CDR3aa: CASSLTANTGELFF
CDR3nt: TGTGCCAGCAGCCTGACAGCGAACACCGGGGAGCTGTTTTTT

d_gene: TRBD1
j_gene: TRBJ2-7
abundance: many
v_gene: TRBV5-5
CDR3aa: CASSFSPGQPYEQYF
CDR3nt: TGTGCCAGCAGCTTCTCCCCGGGACAGCCTTACGAGCAGTACTTC

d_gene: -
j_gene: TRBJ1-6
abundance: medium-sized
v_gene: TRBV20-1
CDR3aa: CSARDREPGSPLHF
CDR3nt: TGCAGTGCTAGAGACAGGGAGCCCGGTTCACCCCTCCACTTT

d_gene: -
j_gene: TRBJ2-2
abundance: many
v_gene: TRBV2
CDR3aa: CASSARQNTGELFF
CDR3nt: TGTGCCAGCAGTGCACGACAGAACACCGGGGAGCTGTTTTTT

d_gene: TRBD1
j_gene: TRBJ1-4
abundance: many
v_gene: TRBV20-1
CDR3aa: CSASSDHRGLEKLFF
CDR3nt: TGCAGTGCTAGTTCCGACCACAGGGGTTTGGAAAAACTGTTTTTT

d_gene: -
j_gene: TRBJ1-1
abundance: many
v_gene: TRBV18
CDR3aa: CASRDGNTEAFF
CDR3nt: TGTGCCAGTCGGGACGGGAACACTGAAGCTTTCTTT

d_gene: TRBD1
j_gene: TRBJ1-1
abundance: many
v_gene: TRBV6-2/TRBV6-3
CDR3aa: CASSYRQGNTEAFF
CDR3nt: TGTGCCAGCAGCTACCGACAGGGGAACACTGAAGCTTTCTTT

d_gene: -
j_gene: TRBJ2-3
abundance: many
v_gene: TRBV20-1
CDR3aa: CSARAEEGTDTQYF
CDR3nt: TGCAGTGCTAGAGCGGAGGAGGGCACAGATACGCAGTATTTT

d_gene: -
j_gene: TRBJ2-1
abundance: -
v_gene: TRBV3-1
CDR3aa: CASSQGPGAYNEQFF
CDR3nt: TGTGCGAGCAGCCAAGGACCCGGGGCATACAATGAGCAGTTCTTC

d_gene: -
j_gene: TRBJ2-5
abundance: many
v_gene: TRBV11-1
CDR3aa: CASSLGGQTQETQYF
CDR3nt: TGTGCCAGCAGCTTAGGAGGACAGACCCAAGAGACCCAGTACTTC

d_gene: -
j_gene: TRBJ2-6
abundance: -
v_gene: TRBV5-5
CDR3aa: CASRGFSSGANVLTF
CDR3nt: TGTGCCAGCAGGGGATTTAGCTCTGGGGCCAACGTCCTGACTTTC

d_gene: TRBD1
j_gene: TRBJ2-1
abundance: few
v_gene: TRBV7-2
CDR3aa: CASSLGGTGVYNEQFF
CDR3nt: TGTGCCAGCAGCTTAGGAGGGACAGGGGTCTACAATGAGCAGTTCTTC

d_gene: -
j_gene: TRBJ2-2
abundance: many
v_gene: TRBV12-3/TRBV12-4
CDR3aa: CASSPRGGGFYGELFF
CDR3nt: TGTGCCAGCAGTCCCAGAGGGGGGGGGTTCTATGGGGAGCTGTTTTTT

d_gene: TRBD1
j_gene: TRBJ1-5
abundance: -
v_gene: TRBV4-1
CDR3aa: CASSQDSWQGVIQPQHF
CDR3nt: TGCGCCAGCAGCCAAGATTCATGGCAGGGGGTCATTCAGCCCCAGCATTTT

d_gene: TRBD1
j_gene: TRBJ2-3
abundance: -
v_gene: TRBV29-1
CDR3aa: CSASLWDRGPDTQYF
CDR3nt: TGCAGCGCTTCTTTATGGGACAGGGGCCCAGATACGCAGTATTTT

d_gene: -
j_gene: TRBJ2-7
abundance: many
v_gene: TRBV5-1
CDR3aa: CASSLPGGASYEQYF
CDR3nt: TGCGCCAGCAGCCTACCAGGTGGGGCCTCCTACGAGCAGTACTTC

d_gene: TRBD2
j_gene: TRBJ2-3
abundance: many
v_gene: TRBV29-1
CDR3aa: CSVGLAWDTDTQYF
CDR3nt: TGCAGCGTGGGACTAGCGTGGGACACAGATACGCAGTATTTT

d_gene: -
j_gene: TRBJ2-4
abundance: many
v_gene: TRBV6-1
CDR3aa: CASSPLRGSRNIQYF
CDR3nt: TGTGCCAGCAGTCCGCTTAGGGGTAGTCGAAACATTCAGTACTTC

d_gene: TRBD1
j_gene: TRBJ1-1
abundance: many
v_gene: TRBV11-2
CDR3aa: CASSLDPGQGMTFF
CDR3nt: TGTGCCAGCAGCTTAGATCCGGGACAGGGGATGACTTTCTTT

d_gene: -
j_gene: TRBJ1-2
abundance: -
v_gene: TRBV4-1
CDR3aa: CASSQDVGYRRGNYGYTF
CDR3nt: TGCGCCAGCAGCCAAGATGTAGGTTACCGCCGGGGTAACTATGGCTACACGTTC

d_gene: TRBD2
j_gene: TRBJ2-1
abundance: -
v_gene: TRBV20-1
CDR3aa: CSVMTSGKIEQFF
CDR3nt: TGCAGTGTCATGACTAGCGGGAAGATTGAGCAGTTCTTC

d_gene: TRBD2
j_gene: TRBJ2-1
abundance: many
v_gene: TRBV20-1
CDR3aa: CSALAGGNVDEQFF
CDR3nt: TGCAGTGCTCTAGCGGGAGGGAATGTCGATGAGCAGTTCTTC

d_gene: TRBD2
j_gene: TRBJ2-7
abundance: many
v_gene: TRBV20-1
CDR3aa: CSPGTSGMSSYEQYF
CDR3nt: TGCAGTCCCGGGACTAGCGGGATGAGCTCCTACGAGCAGTACTTC